The 18 T cell receptor beta chains below come from one sample, sequenced in a study of patients and donors after allogeneic stem cell transplantation. TCRdb re-called the RT-PCR reads through MiXCR, storing one row per CDR3 protein. The repertoire has approximately 60,000 distinct CDR3 sequences, about an eighth of them found once; the top ten carry approximately 33%. The sequencing sample was made of blood, either unsorted or a sorted T cell fraction (not recorded which). The receptors come from a human donor who was either an allogeneic HSCT recipient or a stem cell or donor lymphocyte infusion donor (not recorded which). It is not recorded whose cells these are; they may come from a transplant donor.

This clonotype was seen a few times. The chain couples TRBV12-3 or TRBV12-4 to TRBJ2-2, with D perhaps TRBD1 (5 bases). This CDR3 spans 15 amino acids. The ends were cut back, 3 bases at V and 3 bases at J, with 11 bases in the middle. For the CDR3, the DNA is TGTGCCAGCAGTTTCCTCAGGGTAGACACCGGGGAGCTGTTTTTT. This codes for CASSFLRVDTGELFF.

This clonotype was picked up a small number of times. The chain recombines TRBV9 with TRBJ2-7; the D gene is possibly TRBD2 (6 bases). Trimming removed 0 bases at V and 7 bases at J, with 17 bases between. Germline loops: CDR1 SGDLS, CDR2 YYNGEE. This CDR3 has 15 amino acids. In DNA, the CDR3 is TGTGCCAGCAGCGTAGTTGGCGGACTACTCTGGGAGCAGTACTTC. It encodes CASSVVGGLLWEQYF.

This clonotype was seen a few times. The rearrangement links TRBV12-3 or TRBV12-4 to TRBJ2-4; TRBD2 agrees at 8 bases. This CDR3 region has 14 residues. Germline trimming cut 7 bases from V and 2 bases from J; bases unmatched to any gene: 4. As DNA, the CDR3 is TGTGCCAGCACCTTTAGCGGGACCAAAAACATTCAGTACTTC. Translated, it gives CASTFSGTKNIQYF.

This clonotype has a count of ten or more. This chain links TRBV11-2 with TRBJ1-2; D gene uncertain. V lost 4 bases and J 5 bases, leaving 11 bases between the germline ends. Germline-derived CDR1 and CDR2 are SGHAT and FQNNGV. This CDR3 has 13 amino acids. CDR3 nucleotide sequence: TGTGCCAGCAGCTCCTTAGCTAGGTATGGCTACACCTTC. Translation: CASSSLARYGYTF.

The sample holds many counts of this clonotype. This chain uses TRBV5-1 with TRBJ2-2; D remains unclear. Trimming shortened V by 7 bases and J by 5 bases, and 6 bases separated the two germline ends. Germline CDR1 SGHRS, CDR2 YFSETQ. CDR3 length: 11 amino acids. The CDR3 DNA reads TGCGCCAGCGGATATACCGGGGAGCTGTTTTTT. It specifies CASGYTGELFF.

This clonotype was counted once. The chain recombines TRBV4-1 with TRBJ2-1; TRBD2 aligns across 7 bases. Looked up from germline, CDR1 is MGHRA and CDR2 is YSYEKL. The CDR3 has 17 residues. Unmatched junction bases numbered 9, after V lost 0 bases and J lost 4 bases. The CDR3 region is CASSQDPTAGAYNEQFF. CDR3 nucleotide sequence: TGCGCCAGCAGCCAAGATCCTACGGCGGGAGCTTACAATGAGCAGTTCTTC.

This clonotype was seen a few times. The genes are TRBV5-6 and TRBJ2-7; 15 positions match TRBD2. V shed 5 bases, J shed 2 bases, and the junction held 5 bases outside the gene matches. Looked up from germline, CDR1 is SGHDT and CDR2 is YYEEEE. CDR3 size: 16 residues. The CDR3 coding sequence is TGTGCCAGCAGTTTCGGACTAGCGGGAGGGCCCTACGAGCAGTACTTC. Its protein is CASSFGLAGGPYEQYF.

The CDR3 DNA sequence: TGCAGCGTTGAAGGACTAGCGGAGGGTACAGATACGCAGTATTTT. Translating it yields CSVEGLAEGTDTQYF. This chain links TRBV29-1 with TRBJ2-3; the match to TRBD2 covers 9 bases. Germline V CDR1 and CDR2: SQVTM, ANQGSEA. This CDR3 has 15 residues. With 1 base clipped from V and 3 bases from J, the junction kept 5 bases outside the gene matches.

The chain carries TRBV19 and TRBJ2-1, with 11 nucleotides matching TRBD2. The CDR3 totals 16 residues. Germline CDR1 reads LNHDA; CDR2 reads SQIVND (reference sequence). Trimming cost V 5 bases and J 3 bases; bases outside gene matches: 6. The CDR3 DNA follows: TGTGCCAGTAGTGAACCGGGACTAGCGGTCTACAATGAGCAGTTCTTC. Encoded protein: CASSEPGLAVYNEQFF. Full variable domain (remainder filled in from reference TRBV19 and TRBJ2-1): DGGITQSPKYLFRKEGQNVTLSCEQNLNHDAMYWYRQDPGQGLRLIYYSQIVNDFQKGDIAEGYSVSREKKESFPLTVTSAQKNPTAFYLCASSEPGLAVYNEQFFGPGTRLTVL.

This clonotype has a count of ten or more. The V and J genes are TRBV24-1 and TRBJ1-1; D is undetermined. CDR1 is KGHDR, CDR2 SFDVKD, per germline. Trimming left V 5 bases short and J 8 bases short, with 11 bases between. CDR3 length equals 12 residues. The CDR3 sequence: CATSAGTLEAFF. DNA of the CDR3: TGTGCCACCAGTGCTGGAACACTCGAAGCTTTCTTT.

The table lists this clonotype with many counts. Here the CDR3 DNA reads TGTGCCAGCAGCGGAACATTTGGGGACAGTAATGAAAAACTGTTTTTT. Translated, it gives CASSGTFGDSNEKLFF. The chain employs TRBV7-9 and TRBJ1-4, with 7 bases that match TRBD1. CDR3 length: 16 residues. The V gene end was trimmed by 5 bases and the J gene end by 4 bases; junction bases not matched to a gene: 10. The germline gives CDR1 SEHNR, CDR2 FQNEAQ (reference sequence).

V and J are TRBV29-1 and TRBJ2-3; D tentatively reads TRBD1 or TRBD2 (5 bases each). Germline V gives CDR1 SQVTM, CDR2 ANQGSEA. This CDR3 contains 12 residues. V was pared by 8 bases and J by 8 bases, with 17 bases between. In nucleotides, the CDR3 is TGCAGCTTTCATCTGAGTGGGACTACGCAGTATTTT. Amino acids: CSFHLSGTTQYF.

This clonotype was seen ten or more times. This chain joins TRBV21-1 and TRBJ2-7; no check of the table's D call, TRBD2, against the DNA was made. TRBV21-1 is tagged as a pseudogene. CDR3 length equals 14 residues. The CDR3 loop reads CASSKDHRAHEQYF. The CDR3 DNA follows: TGTGCCAGCAGCAAAGATCATAGGGCCCACGAGCAGTACTTC.

This clonotype came up many times. This chain joins TRBV10-3 and TRBJ1-4; no firm D call. The ends were cut back, 0 bases at V and 7 bases at J, with 18 bases in the middle. The CDR3 is 17 amino acids. Germline assignment: CDR1 ENHRY and CDR2 SYGVKD. The CDR3 here is CAISESSARVSGEKLFF. In DNA, the CDR3 is TGTGCCATCAGTGAGTCGTCCGCTCGTGTATCTGGTGAAAAACTGTTTTTT.

This clonotype occurred a few times. V usage is TRBV20-1 and J usage is TRBJ2-3; D may be TRBD1 (6 bases). CDR1 is DFQATT and CDR2 is SNEGSKA in the germline V gene (reference sequence). Trimming removed 3 bases at V and 0 bases at J, with 13 bases between. This CDR3 region has 15 residues. This chain's CDR3 is CSASSRGTSTDTQYF. The CDR3 region has the DNA TGCAGTGCTAGTTCCAGGGGCACTAGCACAGATACGCAGTATTTT.

This clonotype was observed once. Being one base from a much bigger clone, this may be a read error. CDR3 protein: CASRKRFGTEAFF. The CDR3 DNA is TGTGCCAGCAGAAAGAGGTTTGGCACTGAAGCTTTCTTT. The chain is built from TRBV6-5 and TRBJ1-1, with D unresolved. The germline V and J ends were trimmed by 6 bases and 4 bases, with 12 bases remaining between them. This CDR3 is built from 13 residues. Germline-derived CDR1 and CDR2 are MNHEY and SVGAGI.

Many counts were recorded for this clonotype. CDR3 sequence (DNA): TGTGCCAGCAGCTTAGACAGGGCCGATGAGCAGTTCTTC. Encoded protein: CASSLDRADEQFF. The chain recombines TRBV11-2 with TRBJ2-1; D perhaps matches TRBD1 (5 bases). V was pared by 0 bases and J by 8 bases, with 8 bases between. Germline V lookup: CDR1 SGHAT, CDR2 FQNNGV. The CDR3 loop spans 13 amino acids.

The chain has TRBV12-3 or TRBV12-4 and TRBJ1-1, with D possibly matching TRBD1 (6 bases). Trimming left V 7 bases short and J 11 bases short, with 20 bases between. The CDR3 loop spans 13 amino acids. The CDR3 region is CASTPSREGGAFF. Here the CDR3 DNA reads TGTGCCAGCACGCCCAGTAGGGAGGGGGGGGCTTTCTTT.